These 29 T cell receptor beta chains originate from one sample sequenced in a study of Graves' ophthalmopathy and Graves' hyperthyroidism. From RNA, the CDR3 regions of TCR beta chains were amplified and sequenced. Amplification began with first-round RT-PCR using HTBI primers, then second-round multiplex PCR was performed. TCRdb analysed the multiplex PCR reads with MiXCR anew, one entry per CDR3 protein. The top ten clones hold approximately 6.9% of a sample with about 620,000 distinct CDR3 sequences, approximately 22% of them seen once. What was sequenced was peripheral blood. The source of these receptors is a woman under 30 with stable Graves' hyperthyroidism. Some clones in this sample may be carry-over from other donors' samples.

This clonotype was counted ten times or more. The V gene is TRBV2, the J gene TRBJ1-5; D perhaps matches TRBD1 (5 bases). This CDR3 is built from 14 residues. Germline V gene sequence: CDR1 SNHLY, CDR2 FYNNEI. With 3 bases removed from V and 2 bases from J, the gap between germline ends came to 8 bases. CDR3 sequence reads: CASSDGGGNQPQHF. CDR3 DNA: TGTGCCAGCAGTGATGGAGGGGGCAATCAGCCCCAGCATTTT.

This clonotype has at least ten counts. The chain couples TRBV29-1 to TRBJ1-1; TRBD1 is a possible D gene (6 bases). Per the germline V gene, CDR1 is SQVTM and CDR2 is ANQGSEA. Trimming took 7 bases from V and 4 from J, leaving 19 bases between them. This CDR3 has 14 residues. In DNA, the CDR3 is TGCAGCGGAAAGGGGGGACACGGAGGCACTGAAGCTTTCTTT. Protein product: CSGKGGHGGTEAFF.

The table lists this clonotype with many counts. The rearrangement uses TRBV9 and TRBJ2-7; D gene unclear. V was pared by 0 bases and J by 0 bases, with 7 bases between. Per germline, CDR1 SGDLS and CDR2 YYNGEE. This CDR3 is 14 amino acids long. Here the CDR3 DNA reads TGTGCCAGCAGCGTAGCGCCAGCCTCCTACGAGCAGTACTTC. This gives the protein CASSVAPASYEQYF.

V gene TRBV5-1 combines with J gene TRBJ2-5; TRBD2 aligns across 16 bases. Unmatched junction bases numbered 8, after V lost 4 bases and J lost 5 bases. The CDR3 has 17 residues. The germline V gene has CDR1 SGHRS and CDR2 YFSETQ. The CDR3 region has the DNA TGCGCCAGCAGCCCGGGACTAGCGGGGGGGCCCGTTGAGACCCAGTACTTC. This sequence encodes CASSPGLAGGPVETQYF. Variable domain in full (rest from reference TRBV5-1 and TRBJ2-5): KAGVTQTPRYLIKTRGQQVTLSCSPISGHRSVSWYQQTPGQGLQFLFEYFSETQRNKGNFPGRFSGRQFSNSRSEMNVSTLELGDSALYLCASSPGLAGGPVETQYFGPGTRLLVL.

This sequence joins TRBV3-1 and TRBJ1-5, with D maybe TRBD1 (6 bases). There are 14 residues in the CDR3. Germline assignment: CDR1 LGHDT and CDR2 YNNKEL (reference sequence). Trimming stripped 1 base from V and 7 bases from J, with 11 bases between. CDR3 sequence reads: CASSQASGVQPQHF. CDR3 in DNA: TGTGCCAGCAGCCAAGCCTCAGGGGTGCAGCCCCAGCATTTT.

This chain uses TRBV11-3 with TRBJ1-1, with D possibly TRBD1 on 6 matching bases. The ends were cut back, 7 bases at V and 2 bases at J, with 14 bases in the middle. This CDR3 spans 14 amino acids. Germline loops: CDR1 SGHNT, CDR2 YENEEA. This CDR3 reads CASTHGTSNTEAFF. The DNA for the CDR3 is TGTGCCAGCACCCATGGGACATCTAACACTGAAGCTTTCTTT.

In this sample, this clonotype turned up many times. The chain joins TRBV28 to TRBJ2-7; D may correspond to TRBD1 or TRBD2 (6 bases each). The CDR3 runs 15 residues. Germline values: CDR1 MDHEN, CDR2 SYDVKM. Trimming pared 3 bases from V and 3 bases from J, leaving 15 bases between. The CDR3 loop reads CASSFTGGGHYEQYF. In nucleotides, the CDR3 is TGTGCCAGCAGTTTCACCGGGGGCGGGCACTACGAGCAGTACTTC.

This clonotype has only one observation. The genes are TRBV10-3 and TRBJ1-5, with 7 bases identical to TRBD1. The CDR3 has 15 residues. Trimming at V came to 10 bases and at J to 5 bases, leaving 14 bases not matched to a gene. Germline CDR1 and CDR2: ENHRY and SYGVKD. Written as DNA, the CDR3 is TGTGCCACGTGGCCGACAGGGTCCCCTGATCAGCCCCAGCATTTT. Residues: CATWPTGSPDQPQHF.

This clonotype was seen at least ten times. The chain joins TRBV9 to TRBJ2-7, with 9 bases matching TRBD2. The J segment lost 5 bases and the V segment lost 2 bases, leaving 5 bases of the junction unmatched. This CDR3 is 14 amino acids long. Per germline, CDR1 SGDLS and CDR2 YYNGEE. CDR3 region: CASSVSGSANEQYF. CDR3 nucleotides: TGTGCCAGCAGCGTTAGCGGGAGCGCTAACGAGCAGTACTTC.

V usage is TRBV20-1 and J usage is TRBJ2-5; 12 positions match TRBD2. The CDR3 consists of 17 residues. The ends lost 4 bases at V and 5 bases at J; junction bases unmatched: 14. Germline values: CDR1 DFQATT, CDR2 SNEGSKA (reference sequence). The CDR3 here is CSATPRLAGAGWETQYF. Written as DNA, the CDR3 is TGCAGTGCTACACCACGACTAGCGGGGGCCGGATGGGAGACCCAGTACTTC.

This clonotype turned up a few times. V is TRBV6-2 or TRBV6-3 and J is TRBJ2-7, with TRBD1 identical over 9 bases. This CDR3 region has 16 residues. Germline-derived CDR1 and CDR2 are MNHEY and SVGEGT. V dropped 9 bases and J dropped 5; count of bases not matched to a gene: 17. As DNA, the CDR3 is TGTGCCAGTTCCTCCTCCCCGGGGGACAGGGACCACGAGCAGTACTTC. This encodes CASSSSPGDRDHEQYF.

The chain recombines TRBV11-1 with TRBJ2-5; TRBD1 matches at 9 bases. Trimming at V came to 1 base and at J to 3 bases, leaving 9 bases not matched to a gene. The CDR3 is made up of 17 amino acids. Germline V gives CDR1 SGHAT, CDR2 FQDESV (reference sequence). CDR3 loop: CASSLGRTGVLKETQYF. CDR3 nucleotide sequence: TGTGCCAGCAGCTTAGGTCGGACAGGGGTCTTAAAAGAGACCCAGTACTTC.

This clonotype was seen at least ten times. The gene calls are TRBV11-2 and TRBJ1-1; 7 bases are shared with TRBD1. The CDR3 consists of 17 residues. The ends lost 5 bases at V and 2 bases at J; junction bases unmatched: 14. Germline-derived CDR1 and CDR2 are SGHAT and FQNNGV. CDR3 coding DNA: TGTGCCAGCAGCCCCGACAGGGTGGGGTTTGGAAACACTGAAGCTTTCTTT. Translated, it gives CASSPDRVGFGNTEAFF.

This clonotype has at least ten counts. The rearrangement links TRBV4-1 to TRBJ1-5; D gene unclear. The V end lost 0 bases, the J end lost 1 base, and 7 bases lay between the germline ends. Germline values: CDR1 MGHRA, CDR2 YSYEKL. The CDR3 has 15 amino acids. Here the CDR3 DNA reads TGCGCCAGCAGCCAAGACAACTGGAGCAATCAGCCCCAGCATTTT. It is translated as CASSQDNWSNQPQHF.

The chain joins TRBV2 to TRBJ2-5, with D unclear. Germline V gives CDR1 SNHLY, CDR2 FYNNEI. The V end lost 1 base, the J end lost 1 base, and 10 bases lay between the germline ends. The CDR3 consists of 15 residues. In nucleotides, the CDR3 is TGTGCCAGCAGTGAAGTTGCGGCTTTCCAAGAGACCCAGTACTTC. Its protein product is CASSEVAAFQETQYF.

This clonotype was picked up a small number of times. The rearrangement links TRBV4-1 to TRBJ1-2; unclear D gene. The CDR3 is 14 amino acids. V was cut by 0 bases and J by 4 bases, with 9 bases left in between. Germline V gene lookup returns CDR1 MGHRA and CDR2 YSYEKL. The CDR3 spells CASSQDGRTYGYTF. CDR3 bases: TGCGCCAGCAGCCAAGACGGCAGGACCTATGGCTACACCTTC.

In this sample, this clonotype turned up many times. The chain employs TRBV24-1 and TRBJ2-5; 14 positions match TRBD2. The germline CDR1 and CDR2 sequences are KGHDR and SFDVKD. After removal of 10 bases from V and 5 bases from J, the junction contained 5 bases not matched to a gene. The length of the CDR3 is 14 residues. As DNA, the CDR3 is TGTGCCACAGCGGGACTAGCGGGAGAGGAGACCCAGTACTTC. Protein: CATAGLAGEETQYF.

The rearrangement links TRBV20-1 to TRBJ2-5, with D possibly called TRBD1 or TRBD2 (5 bases each). There are 14 residues in the CDR3. Germline V gene data show CDR1 as DFQATT and CDR2 as SNEGSKA (reference sequence). CDR3: CSAPGRSDQETQYF. CDR3 DNA sequence: TGCAGCGCCCCGGGACGCAGCGACCAAGAGACCCAGTACTTC.

This clonotype was recorded at least ten times. The chain uses TRBV20-1 and TRBJ2-5, with 13 bases identical to TRBD2. This CDR3 has 15 amino acids. Trimming took 4 bases from V and 1 from J; bases not matched to a gene: 3. Germline CDR1 is DFQATT and CDR2 is SNEGSKA (reference sequence). The CDR3 protein is CSATWTSGSQETQYF. In nucleotides, the CDR3 is TGCAGTGCTACATGGACTAGCGGGAGCCAAGAGACCCAGTACTTC.

This clonotype has a count of ten or more. The CDR3 DNA reads TGTGCCACCAGTGACAACGGACAGGGTGGCACCGGGGAGCTGTTTTTT. This codes for CATSDNGQGGTGELFF. The chain combines TRBV24-1 with TRBJ2-2; 8 positions match TRBD1. This CDR3 has 16 amino acids. V shed 4 bases, J shed 4 bases, and the junction held 7 bases outside the gene matches. In germline, CDR1 is KGHDR, CDR2 SFDVKD.

This clonotype was counted only a few times. The V gene is TRBV4-2, the J gene TRBJ1-1; 10 nucleotides agree with TRBD1. This CDR3 is built from 17 residues. The trim removed 1 base at V and 4 bases at J, leaving 9 bases unmatched. The germline V gene has CDR1 LGHNA and CDR2 YNFKEQ. CDR3 protein: CASSQGGTGADITEAFF. Written as DNA, the CDR3 is TGTGCCAGCAGCCAAGGAGGGACAGGGGCTGATATCACTGAAGCTTTCTTT.

This clonotype was counted at least ten times. V and J are TRBV12-5 and TRBJ1-1, with 10 bases fitting TRBD1. The CDR3 has 16 amino acids. The germline CDR1 and CDR2 sequences are LGHNT and FRNRAP. After removal of 0 bases from V and 1 base from J, the junction contained 2 bases not matched to a gene. CDR3 bases: TGTGCTAGTGGTTTGGTACGGGACAGGGGGAACACTGAAGCTTTCTTT. Encoded protein: CASGLVRDRGNTEAFF.

The table lists this clonotype with a few counts. A read error is possible here, since a much larger clone lies one base away. The V call is TRBV5-1, the J call TRBJ2-2, with D tentatively TRBD2 (6 bases). The CDR3 is 15 residues long. Germline V lookup: CDR1 SGHRS, CDR2 YFSETQ. The CDR3 loop reads CASSLEGGSIGELCF. For the CDR3, the DNA is TGCGCCAGCAGCTTGGAAGGAGGGTCAATCGGGGAGCTGTGTTTT.

As concerns this clonotype: It may be a read error: a sequence one base away is much more abundant. This is likely a read error, given that the CDR3 carries no conserved phenylalanine or tryptophan at its end. The rearrangement joins TRBV18 to TRBJ1-2; the D is unclear. Per the germline V gene, CDR1 is KGHSH and CDR2 is LQKENI. The CDR3 is 13 amino acids. V lost 2 bases and J 2 bases, leaving 6 bases between the germline ends. This CDR3 reads CASSPAINYGYTY. The CDR3 DNA is TGTGCCAGCTCACCAGCGATCAACTATGGCTACACCTAC.

This clonotype was seen a few times. V is TRBV11-3 and J is TRBJ2-7; 10 bases agree with TRBD1. Trimming at V came to 5 bases and at J to 7 bases, leaving 8 bases not matched to a gene. Germline V lookup: CDR1 SGHNT, CDR2 YENEEA. This CDR3 has 14 amino acids. CDR3 nucleotide sequence: TGTGCCAGCAGCAAAGGACAGGGGGAAAAAGAGCAGTACTTC. As protein: CASSKGQGEKEQYF.

The chain recombines TRBV5-1 with TRBJ2-7; D is perhaps TRBD2 (6 bases). V was cut by 5 bases and J by 5 bases, with 14 bases left in between. The germline V gene encodes CDR1 SGHRS and CDR2 YFSETQ. This CDR3 region has 13 residues. CDR3 nucleotides: TGCGCCAGCAGTGGACTAATAGATAACGAGCAGTACTTC. Protein product: CASSGLIDNEQYF.

The chain couples TRBV7-3 to TRBJ1-6; tentative D call: TRBD1 (5 bases). Trimming left V 6 bases short and J 10 bases short, with 13 bases between. CDR3 length equals 13 residues. Germline V gives CDR1 SGHTA, CDR2 FQGTGA. CDR3 in amino acids: CASRRGEESPLHF. Here the CDR3 DNA reads TGTGCCAGCAGGAGAGGGGAGGAATCACCCCTCCACTTT.

This clonotype showed up many times. The J gene is TRBJ2-7, the V gene TRBV6-4, with 8 bases matching TRBD1. The CDR3 consists of 18 residues. V was pared by 6 bases and J by 3 bases, with 19 bases of the junction left unmatched. Germline values: CDR1 MRHNA, CDR2 SNTAGT. CDR3 in amino acids: CASSTDLLTGDKLYEQYF. As DNA, the CDR3 is TGTGCCAGCAGCACTGACCTCCTGACAGGGGATAAACTCTACGAGCAGTACTTC.

This clonotype was picked up many times. The chain combines TRBV20-1 with TRBJ2-7; 10 bases map to TRBD1. J gave up 5 bases and V 1 base, and 8 bases lay outside the gene matches. Germline lookup yields CDR1 DFQATT and CDR2 SNEGSKA (reference sequence). The CDR3 contains 15 residues. The chain's CDR3 is CSARAQIGTGDEQYF. DNA for the CDR3: TGCAGTGCTAGAGCCCAAATTGGGACAGGGGACGAGCAGTACTTC.